The rows below give T cell receptor beta chains drawn from one sample of a study of post-analysis software for immune sequencing data. A single record per CDR3 protein comes from TCRdb applying MiXCR to the PCR reads. The sample consists of roughly 570,000 distinct CDR3 sequences, roughly 34% of them appearing once. What was sequenced was blood. These receptors came from a girl aged 2 to 17 with multiple sclerosis. Each CDR3 is given with its conserved first and last residue. D genes are given only for firm matches. Rows may omit the clone size; those that give it use once, few, many or a size class.

J gene: TRBJ1-5; D gene: TRBD1; clone size: -; V gene: TRBV7-9; CDR3 DNA: TGTGCCAGCAGCTTAGGCGGGACAGGGGACAATCAGCCCCAGCATTTT; CDR3 protein: CASSLGGTGDNQPQHF
J gene: TRBJ1-2; D gene: -; clone size: once; V gene: TRBV5-1; CDR3 DNA: TGCGCCAGCAGCAACGGACAGAACTCATATGGCTACACCTTC; CDR3 protein: CASSNGQNSYGYTF
J gene: TRBJ1-2; D gene: -; clone size: -; V gene: TRBV3-1; CDR3 DNA: TGTGCCAGCAGCCAAGGGGGATTCGGGGGAAGCTATGGCTACACCTTC; CDR3 protein: CASSQGGFGGSYGYTF
J gene: TRBJ1-2; D gene: -; clone size: few; V gene: TRBV29-1; CDR3 DNA: TGCAGCGTTGGTTCTGGGGCCGCGGGCTACACCTTC; CDR3 protein: CSVGSGAAGYTF
J gene: TRBJ1-5; D gene: -; clone size: -; V gene: TRBV27; CDR3 DNA: TGTGCCAGCAGTTTTGAGGGGGACAATCAGCCCCAGCATTTT; CDR3 protein: CASSFEGDNQPQHF
J gene: TRBJ2-5; D gene: TRBD1; clone size: few; V gene: TRBV20-1; CDR3 DNA: TGCAGTGCTAGGACAGGGAACAACCAAGAGACCCAGTACTTC; CDR3 protein: CSARTGNNQETQYF
J gene: TRBJ2-3; D gene: -; clone size: few; V gene: TRBV6-6; CDR3 DNA: TGTGCCAGCTGCTTGGGACACACAGATACGCAGTATTTT; CDR3 protein: CASCLGHTDTQYF
J gene: TRBJ2-3; D gene: TRBD2; clone size: few; V gene: TRBV2; CDR3 DNA: TGTGCCAGCAGTGATACGGGCGGGGGGCCCCTCACAGATACGCAGTATTTT; CDR3 protein: CASSDTGGGPLTDTQYF
J gene: TRBJ2-5; D gene: -; clone size: -; V gene: TRBV20-1; CDR3 DNA: TGCAGTGCTAGAGATAGTGGCAGAGAAGAGACCCAGTACTTC; CDR3 protein: CSARDSGREETQYF
J gene: TRBJ2-2; D gene: TRBD2; clone size: -; V gene: TRBV12-3/TRBV12-4; CDR3 DNA: TGTGCCAGCAGTTACCCGAGCGGGGTCGCGGACACCGGGGAGCTGTTTTTT; CDR3 protein: CASSYPSGVADTGELFF
J gene: TRBJ1-5; D gene: TRBD1; clone size: -; V gene: TRBV20-1; CDR3 DNA: TGCAGTGCTAGACGATCTCGGGACAGGGGGGATCAGCCCCAGCATTTT; CDR3 protein: CSARRSRDRGDQPQHF